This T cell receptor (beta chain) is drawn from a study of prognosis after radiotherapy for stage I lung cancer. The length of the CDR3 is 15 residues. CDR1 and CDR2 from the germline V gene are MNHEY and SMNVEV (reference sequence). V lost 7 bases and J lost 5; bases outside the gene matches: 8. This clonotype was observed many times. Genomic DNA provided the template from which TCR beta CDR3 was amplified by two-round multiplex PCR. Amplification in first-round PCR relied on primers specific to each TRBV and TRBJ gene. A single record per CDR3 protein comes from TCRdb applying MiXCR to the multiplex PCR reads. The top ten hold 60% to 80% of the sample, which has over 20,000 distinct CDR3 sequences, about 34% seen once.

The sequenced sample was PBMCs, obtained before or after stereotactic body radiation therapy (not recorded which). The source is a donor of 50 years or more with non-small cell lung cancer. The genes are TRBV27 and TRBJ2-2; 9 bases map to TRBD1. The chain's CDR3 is CASTTGQGRTGELFF. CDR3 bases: TGTGCCAGCACTACCGGACAGGGGCGGACCGGGGAGCTGTTTTTT.